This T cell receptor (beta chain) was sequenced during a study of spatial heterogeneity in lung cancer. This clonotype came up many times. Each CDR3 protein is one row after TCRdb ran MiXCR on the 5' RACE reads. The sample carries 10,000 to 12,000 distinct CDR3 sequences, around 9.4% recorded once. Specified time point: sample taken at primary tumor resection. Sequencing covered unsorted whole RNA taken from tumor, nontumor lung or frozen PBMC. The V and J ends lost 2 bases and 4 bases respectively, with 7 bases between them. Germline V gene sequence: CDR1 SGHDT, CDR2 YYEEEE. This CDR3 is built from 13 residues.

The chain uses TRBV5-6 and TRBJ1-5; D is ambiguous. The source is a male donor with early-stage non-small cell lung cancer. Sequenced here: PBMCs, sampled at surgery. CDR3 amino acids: CASSFMGNQPQHF. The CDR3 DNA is TGTGCCAGCAGCTTCATGGGAAATCAGCCCCAGCATTTT.